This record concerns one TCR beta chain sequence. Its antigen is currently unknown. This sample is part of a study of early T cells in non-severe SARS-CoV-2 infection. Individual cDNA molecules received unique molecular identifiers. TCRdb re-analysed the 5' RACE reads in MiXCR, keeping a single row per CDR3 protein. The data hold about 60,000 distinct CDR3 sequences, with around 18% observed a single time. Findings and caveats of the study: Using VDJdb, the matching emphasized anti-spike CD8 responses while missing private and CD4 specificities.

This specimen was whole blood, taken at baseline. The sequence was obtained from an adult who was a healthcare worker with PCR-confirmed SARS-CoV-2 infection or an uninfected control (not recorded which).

CDR3 sequence: CASSSTGGTHTQYF. CDR3 DNA: TGTGCCAGCAGTTCAACGGGAGGGACCCATACGCAGTATTTT. This chain links TRBV6-2 or TRBV6-3 with TRBJ2-3; 8 bases agree with TRBD2. The CDR3 consists of 14 residues. V was pared by 4 bases and J by 7 bases, with 7 bases of the junction left unmatched. Germline V gives CDR1 MNHEY, CDR2 SVGEGT.